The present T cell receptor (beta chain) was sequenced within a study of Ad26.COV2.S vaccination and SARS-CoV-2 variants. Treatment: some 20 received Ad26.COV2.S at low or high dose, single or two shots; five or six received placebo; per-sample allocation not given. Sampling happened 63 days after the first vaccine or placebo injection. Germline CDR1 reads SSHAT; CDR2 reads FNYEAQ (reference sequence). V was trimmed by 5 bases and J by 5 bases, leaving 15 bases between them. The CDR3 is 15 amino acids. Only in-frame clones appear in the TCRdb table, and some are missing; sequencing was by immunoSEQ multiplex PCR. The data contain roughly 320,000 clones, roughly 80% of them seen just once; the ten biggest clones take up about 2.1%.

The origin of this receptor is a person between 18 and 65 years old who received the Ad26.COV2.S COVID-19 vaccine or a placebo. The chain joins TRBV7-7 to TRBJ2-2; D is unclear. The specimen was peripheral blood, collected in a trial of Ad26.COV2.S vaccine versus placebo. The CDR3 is CASSPSVTGTGELFF. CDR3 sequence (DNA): TGTGCCAGCAGCCCATCCGTGACCGGGACCGGGGAGCTGTTTTTT.